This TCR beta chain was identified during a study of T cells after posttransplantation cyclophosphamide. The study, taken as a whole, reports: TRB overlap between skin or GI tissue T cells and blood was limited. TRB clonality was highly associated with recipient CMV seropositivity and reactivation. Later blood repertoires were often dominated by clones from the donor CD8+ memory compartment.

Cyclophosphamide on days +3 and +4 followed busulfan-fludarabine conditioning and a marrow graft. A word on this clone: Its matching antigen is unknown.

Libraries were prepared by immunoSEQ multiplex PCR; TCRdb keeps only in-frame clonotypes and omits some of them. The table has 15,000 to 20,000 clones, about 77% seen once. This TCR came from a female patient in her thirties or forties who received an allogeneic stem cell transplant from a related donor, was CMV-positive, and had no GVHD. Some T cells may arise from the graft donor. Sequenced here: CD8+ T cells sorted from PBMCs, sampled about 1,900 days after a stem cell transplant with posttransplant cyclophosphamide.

The CDR3 reads CSAMDSYEQYF. The CDR3, as DNA: TGCAGTGCTATGGACAGCTACGAGCAGTACTTC. V gene TRBV20-1 combines with J gene TRBJ2-7; D may be TRBD1 (6 bases). V lost 4 bases and J lost 3, with 7 bases in between. The CDR3 is 11 amino acids. Germline V gene data show CDR1 as DFQATT and CDR2 as SNEGSKA (reference sequence).